A selection of T cell receptor beta chains follows, all from one sample in a study of graft-versus-host responses after intestinal transplantation. Profiled with immunoSEQ multiplex PCR; TCRdb holds only in-frame clones, not every one. Altogether 75,000 to 100,000 clones are present, 90% to 95% being singletons, with the ten largest covering about 0.18%. No antigen has been identified for these receptors. The sequences come from unstimulated CD4+ T cells sorted from spleen or lymph node cells, collected before transplant. These receptor sequences come from a human donor who was the organ donor for an intestinal transplant. The CDR3 runs from the conserved cysteine through the conserved F or W. Fields, in order: V gene, clone size, J gene, D gene, CDR3 protein, CDR3 DNA. The D gene is left open where the match is weak. Clone size is not always given. Where it is, it says once, few, many or a class for expanded clones.

TRBV5-1	once	TRBJ1-4	.	CASSLGLPREKLFF	TGCGCCAGCAGCTTGGGACTGCCGCGAGAAAAACTGTTTTTT
TRBV20-1	.	TRBJ2-3	.	CSARRDTQYF	TGCAGTGCTAGGAGGGATACGCAGTATTTT
TRBV11-3	.	TRBJ2-1	TRBD2	CASSGGGFDEQFF	TGTGCCAGCAGCGGCGGGGGGTTCGATGAGCAGTTCTTC
TRBV2	.	TRBJ1-1	TRBD1	CASGGPGGLSTEAFF	TGTGCCAGCGGGGGACCAGGGGGTTTAAGCACTGAAGCTTTCTTT
TRBV11-2	.	TRBJ2-1	.	CASSPVSGDWTYNEQFF	TGTGCCAGCAGCCCAGTATCGGGGGACTGGACCTACAATGAGCAGTTCTTC
TRBV28	.	TRBJ2-1	TRBD1	CASSIPGTGNNEQFF	TGTGCCAGCAGTATCCCAGGGACAGGAAACAATGAGCAGTTCTTC
TRBV5-1	.	TRBJ2-1	.	CASSLRGSTYNEQFF	TGCGCCAGCAGCTTGAGGGGTTCCACCTACAATGAGCAGTTCTTC
TRBV7-2	.	TRBJ2-7	TRBD2	CASSSQRGPTYEQYF	TGTGCCAGCAGTTCTCAGCGGGGGCCTACCTACGAGCAGTACTTC
TRBV19	.	TRBJ1-1	.	CASQKGPRGGTRDTEAFF	TGTGCCAGCCAAAAAGGCCCCCGGGGGGGGACAAGGGACACTGAAGCTTTCTTT
TRBV19	.	TRBJ1-4	.	CASSIEVGVYKKLFF	TGTGCCAGTAGTATTGAGGTTGGAGTTTATAAAAAACTGTTTTTT
TRBV7-2	.	TRBJ2-3	.	CASSLELAGTDTQYF	TGTGCCAGCAGCTTGGAACTAGCCGGGACAGATACGCAGTATTTT
TRBV5-6	.	TRBJ2-2	.	CASSFGGALNTGELFF	TGTGCCAGCAGCTTTGGCGGTGCCCTCAACACCGGGGAGCTGTTTTTT
TRBV19	.	TRBJ2-7	TRBD1	CASRRDRGPYEQYF	TGTGCCAGTAGACGGGACAGGGGACCCTACGAGCAGTACTTC
TRBV4-2	.	TRBJ2-2	TRBD2	CASSRTSGANTGELFF	TGTGCCAGCAGCAGAACTAGCGGAGCGAACACCGGGGAGCTGTTTTTT
TRBV6-1	.	TRBJ2-7	TRBD1	CASKVHRGPYEQYF	TGTGCCAGCAAGGTCCACAGGGGGCCTTACGAGCAGTACTTC
TRBV27	.	TRBJ2-3	.	CASSWGGGGNTQYF	TGTGCCAGCAGTTGGGGGGGCGGTGGGAATACGCAGTATTTT